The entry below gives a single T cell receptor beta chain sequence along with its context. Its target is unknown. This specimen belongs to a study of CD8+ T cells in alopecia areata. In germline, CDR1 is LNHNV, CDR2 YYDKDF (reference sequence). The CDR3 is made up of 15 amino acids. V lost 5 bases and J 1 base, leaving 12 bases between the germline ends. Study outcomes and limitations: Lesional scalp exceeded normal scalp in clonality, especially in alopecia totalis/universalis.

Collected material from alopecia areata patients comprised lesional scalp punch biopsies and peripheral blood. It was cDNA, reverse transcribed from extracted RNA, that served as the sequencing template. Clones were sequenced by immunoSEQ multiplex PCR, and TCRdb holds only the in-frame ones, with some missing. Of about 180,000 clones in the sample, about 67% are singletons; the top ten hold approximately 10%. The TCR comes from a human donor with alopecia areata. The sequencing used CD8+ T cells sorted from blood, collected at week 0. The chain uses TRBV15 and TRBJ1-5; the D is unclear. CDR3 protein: CATSFSGRSNQPQHF. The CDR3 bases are TGTGCCACCAGCTTTTCTGGGAGGAGCAATCAGCCCCAGCATTTT.